This T cell receptor (beta chain) was sequenced for a study of CD8 T cells in Susac syndrome. The ends lost 4 bases at V and 0 bases at J; junction bases unmatched: 4. Germline V CDR1 and CDR2: LGHDT, YNNKEL (reference sequence). The CDR3 covers 15 residues. After extraction with the RNeasy kit, roughly 0.45 to 1 ug of the RNA was reverse transcribed using random hexamers. The method of amplification for TCR beta CDR3 was immunoSEQ multiplex PCR, covering 54 Vbeta and 13 Jbeta. TCRdb re-analysed the immunoSEQ multiplex PCR reads in MiXCR, keeping a single row per CDR3 protein. The data contain 120,000 to 150,000 distinct CDR3 sequences, 90% to 95% of them singletons.

The chain joins TRBV3-1 to TRBJ1-1, with 8 bases fitting TRBD1. This receptor was obtained from a human donor with multiple sclerosis. The sequencing sample was made of CD4+ T cells from PBMCs. CDR3 sequence: CASSRRTGMNTEAFF. DNA of the CDR3: TGTGCCAGCAGCCGAAGGACAGGGATGAACACTGAAGCTTTCTTT.